A single sample gave rise to the 7 T cell receptor beta chains below, sequenced in a study of blood T cell repertoires in COVID-19. Measured with immunoSEQ multiplex PCR; TCRdb has only the in-frame clones, and not every one. The sample holds 37,000 or so clones, approximately 91% seen once. Sequencing used peripheral blood. The origin of the receptors is a human donor in a cohort sampled during active COVID-19.

The chain uses TRBV11-3 and TRBJ2-1, with a tentative D call TRBD2 (5 bases). Germline CDR1 SGHNT, CDR2 YENEEA. The CDR3 is 15 residues long. Trimming shortened V by 3 bases and J by 4 bases, and 13 bases separated the two germline ends. The CDR3 loop reads CASSFGIMPYNEQFF. The CDR3 DNA follows: TGTGCCAGCAGCTTCGGGATTATGCCATACAATGAGCAGTTCTTC. Complete variable domain (other parts from reference TRBV11-3 and TRBJ2-1): EAGVVQSPRYKIIEKKQPVAFWCNPISGHNTLYWYLQNLGQGPELLIRYENEEAVDDSQLPKDRFSAERLKGVDSTLKIQPAELGDSAVYLCASSFGIMPYNEQFFGPGTRLTVL.

This chain connects TRBV9 to TRBJ1-6; TRBD1 agrees at 9 bases. The germline V gene encodes CDR1 SGDLS and CDR2 YYNGEE. The CDR3 totals 15 residues. J gave up 7 bases and V 2 bases, and 4 bases lay outside the gene matches. The CDR3 is CASSVGTGKNSPLHF. In DNA, the CDR3 is TGTGCCAGCAGCGTCGGGACAGGGAAGAATTCACCCCTCCACTTT. The variable domain in full, completed from reference TRBV9 and TRBJ1-6, reads DSGVTQTPKHLITATGQRVTLRCSPRSGDLSVYWYQQSLDQGLQFLIQYYNGEERAKGNILERFSAQQFPDLHSELNLSSLELGDSALYFCASSVGTGKNSPLHFGNGTRLTVT.

The chain recombines TRBV15 with TRBJ2-4; D perhaps matches TRBD2 (6 bases). The CDR3 is 18 residues long. V was clipped by 0 bases and J by 6 bases, with 21 bases between them. Germline V lookup: CDR1 LNHNV, CDR2 YYDKDF (reference sequence). CDR3 sequence: CATSRDRAEGPQRNIQYF. CDR3 nucleotide sequence: TGTGCCACCAGCAGAGATAGGGCGGAGGGGCCCCAAAGAAACATTCAGTACTTC. The whole variable domain, remainder taken from reference TRBV15 and TRBJ2-4, is DAMVIQNPRYQVTQFGKPVTLSCSQTLNHNVMYWYQQKSSQAPKLLFHYYDKDFNNEADTPDNFQSRRPNTSFCFLDIRSPGLGDTAMYLCATSRDRAEGPQRNIQYFGAGTRLSVL.

CDR3 amino acids: CATSRQGGNTGELFF. DNA of the CDR3: TGTGCCACCAGCCGCCAGGGCGGCAACACCGGGGAGCTGTTTTTT. The chain links TRBV15 to TRBJ2-2, with a tentative D call TRBD1 (5 bases). The CDR3 has 15 amino acids. CDR1 and CDR2 (germline): LNHNV, YYDKDF (reference sequence). Trimming stripped 5 bases from V and 2 bases from J, with 12 bases between.

The chain uses TRBV7-8 and TRBJ1-4; the match to TRBD1 covers 7 bases. This CDR3 contains 14 residues. After removal of 5 bases from V and 5 bases from J, the junction contained 5 bases not matched to a gene. Germline CDR1 SGHVS, CDR2 FQNEAQ. CDR3 residues: CASSPGTENEKLFF. The DNA of the CDR3 is TGTGCCAGCAGCCCCGGGACAGAGAATGAAAAACTGTTTTTT.

The rearrangement joins TRBV6-6 to TRBJ1-4; no firm D call. V gave up 6 bases and J gave up 8 bases, with 16 bases separating them. Per the germline V gene, CDR1 is MNHNY and CDR2 is SVGAGI (reference sequence). CDR3 length equals 14 residues. The CDR3 DNA reads TGTGCCAGCAGGATGAGAGCCACCGGGGAAAAACTGTTTTTT. Its translation is CASRMRATGEKLFF.

The chain recombines TRBV5-6 with TRBJ1-5, with D possibly being TRBD1 (6 bases). With 1 base removed from V and 3 bases from J, the gap between germline ends came to 11 bases. The CDR3 is made up of 15 amino acids. Germline V lookup: CDR1 SGHDT, CDR2 YYEEEE. In nucleotides, the CDR3 is TGTGCCAGCAGCTTGCGGACAGCTTTCAATCAGCCCCAGCATTTT. Its protein is CASSLRTAFNQPQHF.